The 24 T cell receptor beta chains in this list originate from one sample, sequenced in a study. TCRdb itself ran the RT-PCR reads through MiXCR, one entry per CDR3 protein. The repertoire holds about 680,000 distinct CDR3 sequences, with 14% as singletons. The sequenced material came from memory CD4+ T cells from blood. The source of these receptors is a female donor in good health, serving as a healthy control.

This clonotype occurred once. This rearrangement joins TRBV7-9 to TRBJ2-3; tentative D call: TRBD2 (6 bases). V lost 3 bases, J lost 6 bases, and 13 bases lay in between. This CDR3 contains 14 residues. Germline assignment: CDR1 SEHNR and CDR2 FQNEAQ (reference sequence). CDR3 protein: CASSFGDFGDTQYF. The CDR3 DNA is TGTGCCAGCAGCTTTGGGGACTTCGGCGATACGCAGTATTTT.

The sample holds a few counts of this clonotype. CDR3 bases: TGTGCCAGCAGTTTCCAGGGGGTGCACGCTGAGCAGTTCTTC. Amino acid sequence: CASSFQGVHAEQFF. The chain has TRBV6-5 and TRBJ2-1; 7 bases line up with TRBD1. The CDR3 is 14 amino acids. Unmatched junction bases numbered 9, after V lost 4 bases and J lost 9 bases. Germline loops: CDR1 MNHEY, CDR2 SVGAGI.

This clonotype occurred many times. The V call is TRBV20-1, the J call TRBJ2-3; tentative D call: TRBD2 (5 bases). The V and J ends lost 0 bases and 1 base respectively, with 8 bases between them. The CDR3 sequence is 14 residues long. The germline CDR1 and CDR2 sequences are DFQATT and SNEGSKA (reference sequence). CDR3 in amino acids: CSAREPAGTDTQYF. The DNA for the CDR3 is TGCAGTGCTAGAGAGCCAGCGGGCACAGATACGCAGTATTTT.

This clonotype was counted many times. The CDR3 bases are TGTGCCAGCAGACCCCCCGGAGGGGCGCAGTATTTT. Protein: CASRPPGGAQYF. The chain couples TRBV7-2 to TRBJ2-3, with D possibly TRBD2 on 6 matching bases. Per germline, CDR1 SGHTA and CDR2 FQGNSA. This CDR3 has 12 residues. Trimming took 6 bases from V and 10 from J, leaving 14 bases between them.

The chain combines TRBV19 with TRBJ1-1, with TRBD1 identical over 8 bases. Losses at the gene ends were 4 bases for V and 3 bases for J; bases not matched to a gene: 16. The CDR3 contains 18 residues. Germline loops: CDR1 LNHDA, CDR2 SQIVND (reference sequence). DNA for the CDR3: TGTGCCAGTAGTAAGACTAAGGTCAGGGGGCGAGGGGACACTGAAGCTTTCTTT. As protein: CASSKTKVRGRGDTEAFF. Based on the CDR3 plus reference TRBV19 and TRBJ1-1, the full variable domain is DGGITQSPKYLFRKEGQNVTLSCEQNLNHDAMYWYRQDPGQGLRLIYYSQIVNDFQKGDIAEGYSVSREKKESFPLTVTSAQKNPTAFYLCASSKTKVRGRGDTEAFFGQGTRLTVV.

J is TRBJ2-5 and V is TRBV30; TRBD1 matches at 9 bases. Germline CDR1 is GTSNPN and CDR2 is SVGIG (reference sequence). This CDR3 has 13 amino acids. The J segment lost 5 bases and the V segment lost 4 bases, leaving 5 bases of the junction unmatched. The CDR3 coding sequence is TGTGCCTGGACTACAGGGGGCCGGGAGACCCAGTACTTC. Protein product: CAWTTGGRETQYF.

This clonotype has ten or more counts. V and J are TRBV7-8 and TRBJ2-1; D is ambiguous. The germline V gene has CDR1 SGHVS and CDR2 FQNEAQ. The ends were cut back, 1 base at V and 10 bases at J, with 14 bases in the middle. CDR3 length: 14 residues. CDR3 sequence: CASSLVEMGMEQFF. The CDR3, as DNA: TGTGCCAGCAGCTTAGTGGAGATGGGGATGGAGCAGTTCTTC.

This clonotype has a count of ten or more. The chain couples TRBV4-3 to TRBJ1-1; D unclear. Between the trimmed V and J ends, which lost 4 bases and 0 bases, there was a span of 9 bases. The CDR3 totals 14 residues. CDR1 and CDR2 (germline): LGHNA, YSLEER. The CDR3: CASSPGTMNTEAFF. The DNA of the CDR3 is TGCGCCAGCAGCCCGGGAACAATGAACACTGAAGCTTTCTTT.

This clonotype showed up many times. This rearrangement joins TRBV7-9 to TRBJ1-2; no clear D. The CDR3 totals 13 residues. Trimming pared 1 base from V and 7 bases from J, leaving 10 bases between. The germline V gene has CDR1 SEHNR and CDR2 FQNEAQ (reference sequence). The CDR3 spells CASSLVGRSGYTF. The CDR3 DNA reads TGTGCCAGCAGCTTAGTAGGCAGGTCTGGCTACACCTTC.

This clonotype has more than one count but fewer than ten. V usage is TRBV5-1 and J usage is TRBJ2-2; D remains unclear. The V end lost 4 bases, the J end lost 0 bases, and 10 bases lay between the germline ends. Germline V gene data show CDR1 as SGHRS and CDR2 as YFSETQ. The CDR3 covers 15 residues. DNA for the CDR3: TGCGCCAGCAGCCTTTCGACGGCGAACACCGGGGAGCTGTTTTTT. This encodes CASSLSTANTGELFF.

The rearrangement links TRBV6-2 or TRBV6-3 to TRBJ2-7; no clear D gene. The CDR3 has 13 residues. V lost 6 bases, J lost 5 bases, and 14 bases lay in between. The germline CDR1 and CDR2 sequences are MNHEY and SVGEGT. The CDR3 here is CASRRTGVDEQYF. In DNA form, the CDR3 reads TGTGCCAGCAGACGAACGGGCGTGGACGAGCAGTACTTC.

The chain carries TRBV6-1 and TRBJ2-1; 8 bases line up with TRBD1. With V trimmed by 10 bases and J by 4 bases, 6 bases remained unmatched. The CDR3 totals 13 residues. Germline CDR1 MNHNS, CDR2 SASEGT. The CDR3 reads CAIDRGVYNEQFF. CDR3 bases: TGTGCCATCGACAGGGGAGTATACAATGAGCAGTTCTTC.

There are a few counts of this clonotype. This chain links TRBV6-2 or TRBV6-3 with TRBJ2-7; D may be TRBD2 (5 bases). V was trimmed by 0 bases and J by 4 bases, leaving 13 bases between them. Looked up from germline, CDR1 is MNHEY and CDR2 is SVGEGT. The CDR3 covers 15 residues. CDR3 sequence (DNA): TGTGCCAGCAGTTACTCGGGAGCCGGGTTTTACGAGCAGTACTTC. This codes for CASSYSGAGFYEQYF.

This clonotype turned up a few times. V is TRBV15 and J is TRBJ2-1, with 7 bases that match TRBD1. This CDR3 has 13 amino acids. Losses at the gene ends were 3 bases for V and 9 bases for J; bases not matched to a gene: 5. The germline V gene encodes CDR1 LNHNV and CDR2 YYDKDF (reference sequence). CDR3 sequence (DNA): TGTGCCACCAGCAGCCGACAGGGCTCTGAGCAGTTCTTC. This codes for CATSSRQGSEQFF.

This clonotype was seen a handful of times. The CDR3 DNA follows: TGTGCCAGCATCCCCTTAGCGGGAGAAACGCAGTATTTT. Translation gives CASIPLAGETQYF. This rearrangement joins TRBV7-2 to TRBJ2-3, with 9 bases lining up with TRBD2. Germline CDR1 reads SGHTA; CDR2 reads FQGNSA. The V segment lost 7 bases and the J segment 9 bases; nucleotides outside the gene matches: 8. The CDR3 covers 13 residues.

V gene TRBV6-6 combines with J gene TRBJ1-5, with a weak D call TRBD1 (6 bases). Trimming removed 6 bases at V and 3 bases at J, with 12 bases between. The CDR3 is 14 amino acids. The germline V gene has CDR1 MNHNY and CDR2 SVGAGI (reference sequence). The chain's CDR3 is CASRPQGNNQPQHF. DNA of the CDR3: TGTGCCAGCAGACCACAGGGTAACAATCAGCCCCAGCATTTT.

This clonotype turned up a few times. This sequence joins TRBV20-1 and TRBJ2-1, with 8 bases identical to TRBD2. Germline V lookup: CDR1 DFQATT, CDR2 SNEGSKA (reference sequence). The CDR3 is 12 amino acids. The CDR3 is CKAGERYNEQFF. The CDR3 nucleotides read TGCAAAGCGGGAGAGAGATACAATGAGCAGTTCTTC.

A few counts support this clonotype. The V and J genes are TRBV7-2 and TRBJ1-5, with a possible D match to TRBD1 (5 bases). The CDR3 has 15 residues. The germline gives CDR1 SGHTA, CDR2 FQGNSA. The ends were cut back, 3 bases at V and 2 bases at J, with 11 bases in the middle. DNA for the CDR3: TGTGCCAGCAGCTTCGGAGGGGCGGGCAATCAGCCCCAGCATTTT. Translated: CASSFGGAGNQPQHF.

The chain employs TRBV11-3 and TRBJ2-1; 10 nucleotides agree with TRBD1. The CDR3 length is 17 residues. Trimming took 1 base from V and 5 from J; bases not matched to a gene: 8. The germline V gene has CDR1 SGHNT and CDR2 YENEEA. The CDR3 region has the DNA TGTGCCAGCAGCTTAGGGGACAGGGGAGCCCGACACAATGAGCAGTTCTTC. This translates into CASSLGDRGARHNEQFF.

This clonotype was observed at least ten times. V is TRBV29-1 and J is TRBJ2-1; the D is unclear. Germline loops: CDR1 SQVTM, CDR2 ANQGSEA. V lost 7 bases and J 3 bases, leaving 16 bases between the germline ends. The CDR3 has 14 residues. CDR3 sequence reads: CSARLTENYNEQFF. Written as DNA, the CDR3 is TGCAGCGCCCGACTCACGGAGAACTACAATGAGCAGTTCTTC.

The chain combines TRBV2 with TRBJ2-3; D perhaps matches TRBD2 (6 bases). This CDR3 region has 14 residues. Trimming removed 5 bases at V and 0 bases at J, with 9 bases between. Germline V gene lookup returns CDR1 SNHLY and CDR2 FYNNEI. The CDR3 reads CASSMGLSTDTQYF. CDR3 bases: TGTGCCAGCAGTATGGGACTTAGCACAGATACGCAGTATTTT.

There are a few counts of this clonotype. The rearrangement uses TRBV6-5 and TRBJ1-2; 8 bases are a match to TRBD1. With 0 bases clipped from V and 6 bases from J, the junction kept 24 bases outside the gene matches. CDR1 is MNHEY and CDR2 is SVGAGI in the germline V gene. The CDR3 has 21 residues. This CDR3 reads CASSYSIGRLGRGRFFHGYTF. For the CDR3, the DNA is TGTGCCAGCAGTTACTCGATTGGACGGTTGGGCAGGGGGCGATTCTTTCATGGCTACACCTTC.

The chain uses TRBV7-9 and TRBJ2-2; TRBD2 matches 7 bases. Trimming took 7 bases from V and 4 from J; bases not matched to a gene: 6. This CDR3 spans 14 amino acids. Germline CDR1 reads SEHNR; CDR2 reads FQNEAQ (reference sequence). CDR3 in amino acids: CASKGGSGTGELFF. Here the CDR3 DNA reads TGTGCCAGCAAGGGCGGGAGCGGCACCGGGGAGCTGTTTTTT.

This clonotype appeared a few times. The chain employs TRBV5-8 and TRBJ1-1; no clear D gene. Between the trimmed V and J ends, which lost 1 base and 4 bases, there was a span of 11 bases. CDR3 length: 14 amino acids. The germline gives CDR1 SGHTS, CDR2 YDEGEE. CDR3 protein: CASSLPRPITEAFF. As DNA, the CDR3 is TGTGCCAGCAGCTTGCCTCGACCGATCACTGAAGCTTTCTTT.